Below, 10 T cell receptor beta chains from the same sample are listed, as sequenced in a study of molecular identifiers for immune sequencing clone quantification. TCRdb reanalysed the PCR reads using MiXCR and keeps one entry per CDR3 protein. The sample lists 90,000 or so distinct CDR3 sequences, roughly 23% occurring once. Sequenced material: naive CD8+ T cells from blood, with Jurkat cell RNA spiked in. This sample's subset: FACS-sorted CD8+CD4-CCR7+CD45RA+ naive T cells. The receptors shown here come from a human donor in good health. Some libraries in this study had Jurkat cell RNA spiked in.

The CDR3 DNA sequence: TGCGCCAGCAGCTTGGAATGGGATTCCGGGGAGCTGTTTTTT. It is translated as CASSLEWDSGELFF. The V and J genes are TRBV5-1 and TRBJ2-2, with D unresolved. This CDR3 is built from 14 residues. The V end was cut by 0 bases, the J end by 6 bases, with 9 bases between. CDR1 and CDR2 (germline): SGHRS, YFSETQ.

The sample holds one count of this clonotype. It may be a read error: a sequence one base away is much more abundant. The CDR3 ends on some other residue instead of the conserved phenylalanine or tryptophan, so this is likely a read error. The chain has TRBV12-5 and TRBJ1-1; D is possibly TRBD1 (5 bases). The CDR3 length is 17 residues. V lost 3 bases and J 1 base, leaving 18 bases between the germline ends. The germline V gene has CDR1 LGHNT and CDR2 FRNRAP. CDR3 in DNA: TGTGCTAGTGGTTTTGGCCTCCCTGGGGGATCGAACACTGAAGCTTTCTCT. It yields the protein CASGFGLPGGSNTEAFS.

This clonotype came up a few times. CDR3 sequence (DNA): TGTGCCAGCAGCGACCCGGCCGTAACACGGGATAGCTACAATGAGCAGTTCTTC. Translated, it gives CASSDPAVTRDSYNEQFF. V usage is TRBV11-2 and J usage is TRBJ2-1; maybe TRBD2 (5 bases). CDR1 and CDR2 from the germline V gene are SGHAT and FQNNGV. This CDR3 contains 18 residues. V lost 5 bases to trimming and J lost 3 bases, with 23 bases between them.

This clonotype was seen many times. V gene TRBV4-3 combines with J gene TRBJ2-3; D possibly matches TRBD1 or TRBD2 (5 bases each). CDR1 is LGHNA, CDR2 YSLEER, per germline. The CDR3 loop spans 15 amino acids. V shed 4 bases and J shed 0 bases, with 11 bases lying between them. Written as DNA, the CDR3 is TGCGCCAGCAGCCGAGAGGGGCCTAGCACAGATACGCAGTATTTT. It is translated as CASSREGPSTDTQYF.

The chain combines TRBV21-1 with TRBJ2-2; TRBD2 is the table's D call, not checked against the DNA. TRBV21-1 is flagged as a pseudogene. The CDR3 sequence is 12 residues long. The CDR3 nucleotides read TGTGCCAGCATAGGGCTCACCGGGGAGCTGTTTTTT. This gives the protein CASIGLTGELFF.

The chain employs TRBV7-9 and TRBJ2-2, with no clear D. Germline CDR1 SEHNR, CDR2 FQNEAQ (reference sequence). Trimming removed 5 bases at V and 6 bases at J, with 13 bases between. This CDR3 comprises 14 residues. CDR3 sequence: CASSPMALAGELFF. Here the CDR3 DNA reads TGTGCCAGCAGCCCGATGGCTCTAGCCGGGGAGCTGTTTTTT.

Ten or more counts support this clonotype. This rearrangement joins TRBV11-2 to TRBJ2-3, with 11 positions matching TRBD2. CDR3 length equals 15 residues. The germline gives CDR1 SGHAT, CDR2 FQNNGV. V shed 6 bases and J 2 bases; nucleotides not matched to a gene: 4. CDR3 region: CASRRTSGPTDTQYF. The CDR3 nucleotides are TGTGCCAGCAGAAGGACTAGCGGGCCCACAGATACGCAGTATTTT.

This clonotype was seen at least ten times. The chain has TRBV27 and TRBJ2-7; tentatively, D is TRBD1 (5 bases). Trimming removed 5 bases from V and 4 bases from J, with 18 bases in between. This CDR3 is built from 15 residues. Germline V lookup: CDR1 MNHEY, CDR2 SMNVEV (reference sequence). CDR3 sequence reads: CASSPSARGWYEQYF. CDR3 DNA sequence: TGTGCCAGCAGTCCGTCGGCAAGGGGCTGGTACGAGCAGTACTTC.

A single count supports this clonotype. Being one base from a much bigger clone, this may be a read error. The J gene is TRBJ1-1, the V gene TRBV30; the D gene is possibly TRBD1 (5 bases). This CDR3 is 12 amino acids long. Germline CDR1 reads GTSNPN; CDR2 reads SVGIG (reference sequence). Trimming pared 1 base from V and 6 bases from J, leaving 9 bases between. Here the CDR3 DNA reads TGTGCCTGGAGTGGAGGGGTGGCTGAAGCTTTCTTT. It specifies CAWSGGVAEAFF. Supplemented by reference TRBV30 and TRBJ1-1, the full variable domain reads SQTIHQWPATLVQPVGSPLSLECTVEGTSNPNLYWYRQAAGRGLQLLFYSVGIGQISSEVPQNLSASRPQDRQFILSSKKLLLSDSGFYLCAWSGGVAEAFFGQGTRLTVV.

About this clonotype: The germline gene is not matched at one end of the junction; a read error may be the cause. CDR3 sequence (DNA): TGTGCCAGCAGTTCCCCGACTAGCGGGACCTACAAAGAGCAGTTCTTC. The encoded protein is CASSSPTSGTYKEQFF. V gene TRBV11-2 combines with J gene TRBJ2-1, with TRBD2 identical over 11 bases. The CDR3 loop spans 16 amino acids. Germline loops: CDR1 SGHAT, CDR2 FQNNGV.